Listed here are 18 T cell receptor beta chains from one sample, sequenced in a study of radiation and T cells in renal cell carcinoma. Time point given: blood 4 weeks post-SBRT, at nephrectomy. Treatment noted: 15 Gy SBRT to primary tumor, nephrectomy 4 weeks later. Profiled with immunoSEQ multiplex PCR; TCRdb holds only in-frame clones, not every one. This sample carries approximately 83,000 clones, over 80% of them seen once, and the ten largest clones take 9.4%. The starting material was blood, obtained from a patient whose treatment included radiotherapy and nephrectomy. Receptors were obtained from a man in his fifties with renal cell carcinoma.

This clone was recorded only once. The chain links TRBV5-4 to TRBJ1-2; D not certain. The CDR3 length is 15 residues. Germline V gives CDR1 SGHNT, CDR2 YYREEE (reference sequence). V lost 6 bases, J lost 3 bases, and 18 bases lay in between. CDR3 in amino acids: CASTSSGAEDYGYTF. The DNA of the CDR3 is TGTGCCAGCACCTCGTCGGGAGCGGAAGACTATGGCTACACCTTC.

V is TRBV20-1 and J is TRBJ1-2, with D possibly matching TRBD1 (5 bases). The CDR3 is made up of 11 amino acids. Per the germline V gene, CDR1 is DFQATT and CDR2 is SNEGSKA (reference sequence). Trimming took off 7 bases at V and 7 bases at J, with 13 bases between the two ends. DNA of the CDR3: TGCAGTGTCCAACAGGTTGGTGGCTACACCTTC. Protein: CSVQQVGGYTF.

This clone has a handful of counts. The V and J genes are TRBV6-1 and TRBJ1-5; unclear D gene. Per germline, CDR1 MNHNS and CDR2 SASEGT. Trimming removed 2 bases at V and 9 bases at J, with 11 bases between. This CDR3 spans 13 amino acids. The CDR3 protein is CASSETQSLPQHF. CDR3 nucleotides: TGTGCCAGCAGTGAAACCCAATCTTTGCCCCAGCATTTT.

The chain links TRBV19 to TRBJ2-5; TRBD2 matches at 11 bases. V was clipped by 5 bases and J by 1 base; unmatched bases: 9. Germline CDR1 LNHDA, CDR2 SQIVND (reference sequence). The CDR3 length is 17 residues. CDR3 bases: TGTGCCAGTAGTCTCGGGACTAGCGGCTCCCTCCAAGAGACCCAGTACTTC. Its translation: CASSLGTSGSLQETQYF.

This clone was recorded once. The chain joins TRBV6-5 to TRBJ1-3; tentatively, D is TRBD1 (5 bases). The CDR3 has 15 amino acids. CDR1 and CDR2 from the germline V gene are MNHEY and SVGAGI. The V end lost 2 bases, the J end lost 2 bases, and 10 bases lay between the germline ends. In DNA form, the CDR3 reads TGTGCCAGCAGTTACGAGGGGAGTACTGGAAACACCATATATTTT. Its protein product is CASSYEGSTGNTIYF.

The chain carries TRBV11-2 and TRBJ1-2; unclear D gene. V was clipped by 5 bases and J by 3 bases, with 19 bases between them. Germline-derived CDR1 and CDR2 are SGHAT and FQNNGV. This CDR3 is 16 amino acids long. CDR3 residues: CASSPIRGDKDYGYTF. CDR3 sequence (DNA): TGTGCCAGCAGCCCCATCCGGGGTGACAAGGACTATGGCTACACCTTC. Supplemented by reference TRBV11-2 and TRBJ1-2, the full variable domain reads EAGVAQSPRYKIIEKRQSVAFWCNPISGHATLYWYQQILGQGPKLLIQFQNNGVVDDSQLPKDRFSAERLKGVDSTLKIQPAKLEDSAVYLCASSPIRGDKDYGYTFGSGTRLTVV.

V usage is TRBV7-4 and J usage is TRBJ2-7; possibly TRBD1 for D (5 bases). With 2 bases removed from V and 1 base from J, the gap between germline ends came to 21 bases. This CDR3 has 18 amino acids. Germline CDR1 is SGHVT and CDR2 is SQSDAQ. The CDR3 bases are TGTGCCAGCAGCTTAAACAGGACGACGATTAAGAGATCCTACGAGCAGTACTTC. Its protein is CASSLNRTTIKRSYEQYF.

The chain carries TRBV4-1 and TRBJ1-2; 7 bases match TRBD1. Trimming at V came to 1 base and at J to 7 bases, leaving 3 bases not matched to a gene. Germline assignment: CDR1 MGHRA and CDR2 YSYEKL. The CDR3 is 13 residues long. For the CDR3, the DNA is TGCGCCAGCAGCCAAGGACAGGGCAGTGGCTACACCTTC. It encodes CASSQGQGSGYTF.

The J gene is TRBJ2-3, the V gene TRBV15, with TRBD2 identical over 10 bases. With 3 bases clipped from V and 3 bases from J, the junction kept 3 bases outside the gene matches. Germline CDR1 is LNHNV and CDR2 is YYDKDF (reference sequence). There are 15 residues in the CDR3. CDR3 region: CATSSLLAGTDTQYF. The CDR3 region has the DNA TGTGCCACCAGCAGTTTACTAGCGGGGACAGATACGCAGTATTTT.

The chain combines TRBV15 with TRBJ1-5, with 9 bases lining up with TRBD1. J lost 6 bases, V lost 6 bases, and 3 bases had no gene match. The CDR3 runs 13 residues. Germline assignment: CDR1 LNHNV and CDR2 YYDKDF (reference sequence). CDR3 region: CATRGTGSQPQHF. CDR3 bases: TGTGCCACCAGGGGGACAGGGAGTCAGCCCCAGCATTTT.

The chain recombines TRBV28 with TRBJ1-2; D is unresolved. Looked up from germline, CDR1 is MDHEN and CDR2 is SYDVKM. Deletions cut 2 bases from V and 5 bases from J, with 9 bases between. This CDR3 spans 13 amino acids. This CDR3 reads CASSLVQNYGYTF. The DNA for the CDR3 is TGTGCCAGCAGTTTAGTGCAGAATTATGGCTACACCTTC.

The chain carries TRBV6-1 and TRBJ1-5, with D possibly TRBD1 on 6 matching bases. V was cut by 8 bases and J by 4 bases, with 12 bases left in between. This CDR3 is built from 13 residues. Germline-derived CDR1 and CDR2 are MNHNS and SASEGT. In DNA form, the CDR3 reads TGTGCCAGCGCTAGGGGGGCTAATCAGCCCCAGCATTTT. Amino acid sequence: CASARGANQPQHF.

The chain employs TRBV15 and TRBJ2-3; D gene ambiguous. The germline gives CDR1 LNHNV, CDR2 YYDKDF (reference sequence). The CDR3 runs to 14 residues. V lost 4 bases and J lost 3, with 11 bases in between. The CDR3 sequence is CATSIMAYTDTQYF. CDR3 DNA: TGTGCCACCAGCATTATGGCATATACAGATACGCAGTATTTT.

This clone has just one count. CDR3: CASSYPGTDTQYF. CDR3 coding DNA: TGTGCCAGCAGTTACCCCGGCACAGATACGCAGTATTTT. The chain uses TRBV6-5 and TRBJ2-3; no clear D gene. Trimming removed 2 bases from V and 1 base from J, with 4 bases in between. The CDR3 has 13 amino acids. Germline V gene lookup returns CDR1 MNHEY and CDR2 SVGAGI.

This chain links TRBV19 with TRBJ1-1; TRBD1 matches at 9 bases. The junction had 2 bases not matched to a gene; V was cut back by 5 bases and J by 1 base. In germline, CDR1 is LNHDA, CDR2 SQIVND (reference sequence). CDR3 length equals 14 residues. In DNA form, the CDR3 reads TGTGCCAGTAGTCGACAGGGGGGGAACACTGAAGCTTTCTTT. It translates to CASSRQGGNTEAFF. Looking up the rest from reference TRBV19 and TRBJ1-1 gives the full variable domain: DGGITQSPKYLFRKEGQNVTLSCEQNLNHDAMYWYRQDPGQGLRLIYYSQIVNDFQKGDIAEGYSVSREKKESFPLTVTSAQKNPTAFYLCASSRQGGNTEAFFGQGTRLTVV.

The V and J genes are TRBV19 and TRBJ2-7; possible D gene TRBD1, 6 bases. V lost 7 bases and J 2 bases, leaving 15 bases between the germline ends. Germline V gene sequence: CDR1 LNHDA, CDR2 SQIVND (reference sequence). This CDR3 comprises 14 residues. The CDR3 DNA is TGTGCCAGTACCTCCGTGGACAGCCCCTACGAGCAGTACTTC. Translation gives CASTSVDSPYEQYF.

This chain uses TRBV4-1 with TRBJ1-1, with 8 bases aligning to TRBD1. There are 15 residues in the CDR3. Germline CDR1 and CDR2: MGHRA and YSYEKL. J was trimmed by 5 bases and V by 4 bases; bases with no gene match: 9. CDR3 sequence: CASSPLRTGLTEAFF. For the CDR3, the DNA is TGCGCCAGCAGCCCCCTAAGGACAGGGTTAACTGAAGCTTTCTTT.

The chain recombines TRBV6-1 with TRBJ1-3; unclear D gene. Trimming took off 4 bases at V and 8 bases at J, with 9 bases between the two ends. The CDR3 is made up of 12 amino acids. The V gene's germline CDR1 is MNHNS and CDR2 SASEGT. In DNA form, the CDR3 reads TGTGCCAGCAGTGCTACAAGGGACACCATATATTTT. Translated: CASSATRDTIYF.